This TCR beta chain came from a study of T cell clonotyping in hematopoietic cell transplantation (dated by TCRdb to the early 2020s). About the investigation overall: The study collected 135 blood samples from under 45 consecutive transplant recipients and their related donors. Recruitment of patients was conducted between late 2015 and January 2017, and follow-up was continued until September 2020 or death. Overall study results and their limits: Donor and pretransplant recipient Inverse Simpson Index values predicted broader posttransplant TCR repertoire diversity. After transplant, TCR diversity in recipients dropped, and pathologically expanded clonotypes increased progressively from day 30 to day 180. Sample size was limited, and cells were not sorted, so CD4 and CD8 repertoire contributions could not be separated. Overlap with donor repertoires was found for only a small fraction of recipient repertoires, with over 95% found to appear de novo at the given depth.

Between the V and J ends, shortened by 5 bases and 2 bases respectively, the junction contains 10 bases. CDR3 length: 12 amino acids, cysteine to phenylalanine. The only DNA kept is the CDR3, 36 bases in frame from the first base. For CDR1 and CDR2, the germline V gene lists SQVTM and ANQGSEA. With respect to this clone: The antigen this receptor binds is unknown. No much larger clonotype is one base removed from it; base qualities were not supplied.

The immunoSEQ assay, a bias-controlled multiplex PCR using V- and J-specific primers, was used to amplify TCR beta CDR3 regions from genomic DNA. In a second PCR step, the CDR3 amplicons were tagged with a proprietary barcode plus Illumina adapter sequences. An Illumina MiSeq instrument was used to sequence the CDR3 libraries. The authors' pipeline ran thus. immunoSEQ Analyzer 3.0 was used for export and quality control, with R Bioconductor and Immunarch used for downstream analyses. Repertoire metrics were calculated using only productive rearrangements within the normalized downsampled data set. In the normalized cohort, a clonotype counted as pathologically expanded if the clonotype was larger than 5 templates. The Inverse Simpson Index served as the measure of repertoire diversity. The non-normalized data set was used for CMV-specificity analyses so that all clonotypes could be captured. TCRdb re-hosts the immuneACCESS table, in-frame sequences only. Its copies lack some clones; in the studies checked, an unresolved V gene accounts for under half of them, and the cause for the rest is not known. The V and J calls and clone size come from that table; D and trimming were worked out from the DNA. Here the sample has around 17,000 clones; around nine tenths occur a single time. Over 4.5% of the sample goes to the ten largest clones.

Related transplant donors provided blood samples for TCR beta sequencing. Nuclei Lysis Solution was used to extract genomic DNA from fresh or cryopreserved unfractionated peripheral blood mononuclear cells. This TCR was sampled from a man aged 35 to 55 in good health. Some clones in this sample may be carry-over from other donors' samples. Sequenced input: peripheral blood mononuclear cells. The sequence links TRBV29-1 to TRBJ2-7, with no reliable assignment of the D segment. CDR3 reads: CSVLSYAYEQYF. The sequence in DNA is TGCAGCGTTCTCAGCTACGCCTACGAGCAGTACTTC.